Here is one T cell receptor beta chain with its context. The record originates from a study of blood T cell repertoires in COVID-19. About the study: Sites across the United States, Italy and Spain contributed samples from acute and convalescent COVID-19.

Authors' data handling: Nucleated cell counts were estimated from reference gene primer amplification. Repertoires were generated with immunoSEQ multiplex PCR, while TCRdb's copy carries only in-frame clones and drops some. D and trimming come from the DNA, and the V and J calls and clone size come from that table. The data contain some 200,000 clones, approximately 80% of them singletons. Specimen: peripheral blood. The TCR originated in an elderly woman with COVID-19, enrolled during active disease.

The CDR3: CASSQRQGGGAFF. DNA of the CDR3: TGCGCCAGCAGCCAACGTCAGGGTGGTGGAGCTTTCTTT. The gene calls are TRBV5-1 and TRBJ1-1, with D maybe TRBD1 (5 bases). V lost 4 bases to trimming and J lost 10 bases, with 17 bases between them. CDR3 size: 13 residues. The germline gives CDR1 SGHRS, CDR2 YFSETQ.